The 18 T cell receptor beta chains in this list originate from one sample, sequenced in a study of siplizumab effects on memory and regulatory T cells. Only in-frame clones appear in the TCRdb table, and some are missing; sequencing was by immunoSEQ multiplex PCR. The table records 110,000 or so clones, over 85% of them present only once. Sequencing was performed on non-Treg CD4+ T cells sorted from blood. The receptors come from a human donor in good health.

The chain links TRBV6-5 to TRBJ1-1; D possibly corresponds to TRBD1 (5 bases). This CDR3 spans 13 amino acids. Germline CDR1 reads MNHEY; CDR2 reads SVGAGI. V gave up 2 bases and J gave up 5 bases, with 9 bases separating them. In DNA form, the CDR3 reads TGTGCCAGCAGTTACAGGGGTGAGACTGAAGCTTTCTTT. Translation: CASSYRGETEAFF.

The CDR3 sequence: CASSLGAGAPNYGYTF. DNA for the CDR3: TGTGCCAGCAGCCTTGGGGCAGGGGCGCCCAACTATGGCTACACCTTC. The rearrangement uses TRBV7-9 and TRBJ1-2; D is perhaps TRBD1 (6 bases). The CDR3 contains 16 residues. With 5 bases removed from V and 2 bases from J, the gap between germline ends came to 18 bases. Germline V CDR1 and CDR2: SEHNR, FQNEAQ (reference sequence).

The CDR3 protein is CASSVTGNSFVYSPLHF. DNA of the CDR3: TGTGCCAGCAGCGTTACAGGGAACTCGTTTGTATATTCACCCCTCCACTTT. The chain is built from TRBV9 and TRBJ1-6, with D possibly being TRBD1 (6 bases). The CDR3 runs 17 residues. Trimming pared 2 bases from V and 8 bases from J, leaving 20 bases between. Looked up from germline, CDR1 is SGDLS and CDR2 is YYNGEE. Full variable domain (remainder filled in from reference TRBV9 and TRBJ1-6): DSGVTQTPKHLITATGQRVTLRCSPRSGDLSVYWYQQSLDQGLQFLIQYYNGEERAKGNILERFSAQQFPDLHSELNLSSLELGDSALYFCASSVTGNSFVYSPLHFGNGTRLTVT.

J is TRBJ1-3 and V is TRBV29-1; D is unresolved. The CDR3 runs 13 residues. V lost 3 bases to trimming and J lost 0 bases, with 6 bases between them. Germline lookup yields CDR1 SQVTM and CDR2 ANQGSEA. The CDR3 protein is CSVDPSSGNTIYF. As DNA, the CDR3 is TGCAGCGTTGACCCCAGCTCTGGAAACACCATATATTTT.

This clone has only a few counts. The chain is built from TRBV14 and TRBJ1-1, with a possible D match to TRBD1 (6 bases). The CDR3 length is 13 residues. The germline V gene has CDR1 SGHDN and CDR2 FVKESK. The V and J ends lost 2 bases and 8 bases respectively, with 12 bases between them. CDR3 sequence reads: CASSQTRGPEAFF. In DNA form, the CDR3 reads TGTGCCAGCAGCCAAACCAGGGGTCCCGAAGCTTTCTTT.

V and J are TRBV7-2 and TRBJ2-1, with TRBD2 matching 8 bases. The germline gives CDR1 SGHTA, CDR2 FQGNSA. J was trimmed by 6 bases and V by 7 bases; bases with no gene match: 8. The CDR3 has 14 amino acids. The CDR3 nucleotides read TGTGCCAGCACCCCGCGGGGGGTGGGCAATGAGCAGTTCTTC. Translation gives CASTPRGVGNEQFF.

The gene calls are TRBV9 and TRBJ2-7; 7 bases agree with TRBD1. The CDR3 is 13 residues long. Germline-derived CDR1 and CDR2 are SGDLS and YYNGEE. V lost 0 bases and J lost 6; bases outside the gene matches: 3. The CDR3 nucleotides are TGTGCCAGCAGCGTAGGGGACAGCTTCGAGCAGTACTTC. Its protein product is CASSVGDSFEQYF.

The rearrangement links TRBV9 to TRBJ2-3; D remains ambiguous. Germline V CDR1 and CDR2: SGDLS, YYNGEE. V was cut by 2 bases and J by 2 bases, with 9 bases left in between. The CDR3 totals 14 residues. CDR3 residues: CASSVSFTTDTQYF. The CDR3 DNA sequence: TGTGCCAGCAGCGTGAGTTTCACCACAGATACGCAGTATTTT. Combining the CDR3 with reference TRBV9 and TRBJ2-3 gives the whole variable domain DSGVTQTPKHLITATGQRVTLRCSPRSGDLSVYWYQQSLDQGLQFLIQYYNGEERAKGNILERFSAQQFPDLHSELNLSSLELGDSALYFCASSVSFTTDTQYFGPGTRLTVL.

The CDR3 is CASSFFPGLAGVTGELFF. The CDR3 nucleotides read TGTGCCAGCAGCTTTTTCCCGGGACTAGCGGGGGTTACCGGGGAGCTGTTTTTT. The chain uses TRBV11-2 and TRBJ2-2; the match to TRBD2 covers 14 bases. Germline V gives CDR1 SGHAT, CDR2 FQNNGV. CDR3 length equals 18 residues. The junction had 8 bases not matched to a gene; V was cut back by 3 bases and J by 5 bases. Full variable domain (remainder filled in from reference TRBV11-2 and TRBJ2-2): EAGVAQSPRYKIIEKRQSVAFWCNPISGHATLYWYQQILGQGPKLLIQFQNNGVVDDSQLPKDRFSAERLKGVDSTLKIQPAKLEDSAVYLCASSFFPGLAGVTGELFFGEGSRLTVL.

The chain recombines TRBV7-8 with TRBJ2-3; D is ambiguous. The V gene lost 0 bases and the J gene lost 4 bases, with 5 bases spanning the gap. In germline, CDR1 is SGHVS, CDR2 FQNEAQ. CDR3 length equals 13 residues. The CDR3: CASSLAGADTQYF. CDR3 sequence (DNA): TGTGCCAGCAGCTTAGCTGGCGCAGATACGCAGTATTTT.

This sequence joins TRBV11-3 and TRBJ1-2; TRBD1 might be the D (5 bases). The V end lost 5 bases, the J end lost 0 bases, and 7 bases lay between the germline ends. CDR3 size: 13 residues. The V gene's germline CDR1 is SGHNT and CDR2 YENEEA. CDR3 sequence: CASSRGPNYGYTF. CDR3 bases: TGTGCCAGCAGCCGGGGACCTAACTATGGCTACACCTTC.

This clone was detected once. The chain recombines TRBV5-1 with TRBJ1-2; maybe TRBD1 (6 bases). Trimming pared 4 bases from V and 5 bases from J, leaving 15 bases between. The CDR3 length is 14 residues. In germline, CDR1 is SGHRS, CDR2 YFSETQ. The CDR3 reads CASSPMRGEYGYTF. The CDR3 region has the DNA TGCGCCAGCAGCCCGATGAGGGGGGAGTATGGCTACACCTTC. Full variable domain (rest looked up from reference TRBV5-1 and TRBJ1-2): KAGVTQTPRYLIKTRGQQVTLSCSPISGHRSVSWYQQTPGQGLQFLFEYFSETQRNKGNFPGRFSGRQFSNSRSEMNVSTLELGDSALYLCASSPMRGEYGYTFGSGTRLTVV.

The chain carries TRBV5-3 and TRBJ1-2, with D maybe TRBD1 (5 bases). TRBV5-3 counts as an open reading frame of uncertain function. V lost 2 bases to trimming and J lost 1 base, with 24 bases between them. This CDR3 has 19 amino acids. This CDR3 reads CARSFRLFRVGYRNYGYTF. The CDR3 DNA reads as TGTGCCAGAAGCTTTCGGCTCTTCAGGGTAGGATATCGTAACTATGGCTACACCTTC.

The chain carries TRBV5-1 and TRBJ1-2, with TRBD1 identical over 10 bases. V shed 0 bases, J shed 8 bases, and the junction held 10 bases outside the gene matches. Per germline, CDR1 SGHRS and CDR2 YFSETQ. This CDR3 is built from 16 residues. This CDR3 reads CASSLGTGTGVWGYTF. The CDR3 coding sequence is TGCGCCAGCAGCTTGGGAACCGGGACAGGGGTTTGGGGCTACACCTTC.

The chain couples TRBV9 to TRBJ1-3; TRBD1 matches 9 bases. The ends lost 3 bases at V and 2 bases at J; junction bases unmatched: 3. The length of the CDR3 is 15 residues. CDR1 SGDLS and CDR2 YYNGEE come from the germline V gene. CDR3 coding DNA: TGTGCCAGCAGCGACAGGACAGGGGCTGGAAACACCATATATTTT. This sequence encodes CASSDRTGAGNTIYF. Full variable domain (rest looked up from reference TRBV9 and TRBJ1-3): DSGVTQTPKHLITATGQRVTLRCSPRSGDLSVYWYQQSLDQGLQFLIQYYNGEERAKGNILERFSAQQFPDLHSELNLSSLELGDSALYFCASSDRTGAGNTIYFGEGSWLTVV.

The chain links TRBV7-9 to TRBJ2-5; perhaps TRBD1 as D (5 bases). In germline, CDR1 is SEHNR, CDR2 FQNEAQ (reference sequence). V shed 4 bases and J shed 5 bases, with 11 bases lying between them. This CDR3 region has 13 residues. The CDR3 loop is CASSSRGGETQYF. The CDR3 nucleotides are TGTGCCAGCAGCTCAAGGGGTGGTGAGACCCAGTACTTC. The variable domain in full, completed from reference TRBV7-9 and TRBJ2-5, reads DTGVSQNPRHKITKRGQNVTFRCDPISEHNRLYWYRQTLGQGPEFLTYFQNEAQLEKSRLLSDRFSAERPKGSFSTLEIQRTEQGDSAMYLCASSSRGGETQYFGPGTRLLVL.

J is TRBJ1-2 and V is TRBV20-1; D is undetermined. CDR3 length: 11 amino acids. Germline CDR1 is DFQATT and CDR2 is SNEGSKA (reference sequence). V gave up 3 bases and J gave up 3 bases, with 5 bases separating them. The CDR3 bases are TGCAGTGCTAGCCCCTACTATGGCTACACCTTC. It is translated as CSASPYYGYTF.

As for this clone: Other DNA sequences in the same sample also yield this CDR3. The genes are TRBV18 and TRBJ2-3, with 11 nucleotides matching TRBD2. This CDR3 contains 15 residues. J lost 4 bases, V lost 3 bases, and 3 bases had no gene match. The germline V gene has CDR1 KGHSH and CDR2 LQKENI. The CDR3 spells CASSPLAGGPDTQYF. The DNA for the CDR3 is TGTGCCAGCTCACCCTTAGCGGGGGGGCCAGATACGCAGTATTTT.